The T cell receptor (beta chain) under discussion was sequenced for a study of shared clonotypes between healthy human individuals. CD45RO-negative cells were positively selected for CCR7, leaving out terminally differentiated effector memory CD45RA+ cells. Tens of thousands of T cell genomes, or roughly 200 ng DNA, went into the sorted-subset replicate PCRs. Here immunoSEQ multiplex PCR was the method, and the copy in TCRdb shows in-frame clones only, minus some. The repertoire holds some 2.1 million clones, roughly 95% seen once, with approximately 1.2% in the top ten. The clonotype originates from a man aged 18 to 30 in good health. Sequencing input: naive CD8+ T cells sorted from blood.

The CDR3 region is CASSLDLDKNYGYTF. The CDR3 region has the DNA TGTGCCAGCAGCTTAGATCTGGACAAGAACTATGGCTACACCTTC. This sequence joins TRBV7-9 and TRBJ1-2, with D possibly being TRBD1 (5 bases). The CDR3 totals 15 residues. Between the trimmed V and J ends, which lost 1 base and 2 bases, there was a span of 11 bases. The germline V gene has CDR1 SEHNR and CDR2 FQNEAQ (reference sequence). The complete variable domain, with remaining parts taken from reference TRBV7-9 and TRBJ1-2, reads DTGVSQNPRHKITKRGQNVTFRCDPISEHNRLYWYRQTLGQGPEFLTYFQNEAQLEKSRLLSDRFSAERPKGSFSTLEIQRTEQGDSAMYLCASSLDLDKNYGYTFGSGTRLTVV.